This entry lists 4 T cell receptor beta chains sequenced from one sample in a study of OX40 agonist ivuxolimab in advanced cancers. Sequencing used immunoSEQ multiplex PCR; TCRdb keeps in-frame clones, though not all of them. The table lists approximately 21,000 clones, about 70% of them singletons. The input for sequencing was CD4+ or CD8+ T cells sorted from blood, taken in a trial of the OX40 agonist ivuxolimab. The receptors were sampled from an adult with an advanced solid tumor such as melanoma, head and neck, liver or kidney cancer.

The chain recombines TRBV9 with TRBJ2-3; TRBD2 aligns across 8 bases. This CDR3 spans 15 amino acids. CDR1 is SGDLS, CDR2 YYNGEE, per germline. J gave up 2 bases and V 3 bases, and 5 bases lay outside the gene matches. CDR3 protein: CASSAGGAPTDTQYF. The CDR3 bases are TGTGCCAGCAGCGCCGGGGGGGCCCCCACAGATACGCAGTATTTT.

This clone was found many times. The chain carries TRBV19 and TRBJ2-1; D is undetermined. Trimming cost V 8 bases and J 6 bases, with 5 bases left between them. This CDR3 spans 10 amino acids. Germline CDR1 reads LNHDA; CDR2 reads SQIVND (reference sequence). The CDR3 is CASSANEQFF. The CDR3 nucleotides are TGTGCCAGTTCGGCCAATGAGCAGTTCTTC.

This sequence joins TRBV7-9 and TRBJ1-1; D possibly corresponds to TRBD1 (5 bases). The germline V gene encodes CDR1 SEHNR and CDR2 FQNEAQ (reference sequence). CDR3 length: 16 residues. Trimming removed 1 base at V and 0 bases at J, with 12 bases between. The CDR3 sequence is CASSLGPQGVNTEAFF. The CDR3, as DNA: TGTGCCAGCAGCTTAGGTCCCCAGGGAGTGAACACTGAAGCTTTCTTT.

This rearrangement joins TRBV7-9 to TRBJ2-3, with 7 bases lining up with TRBD2. V dropped 9 bases and J dropped 5; count of bases not matched to a gene: 5. The germline gives CDR1 SEHNR, CDR2 FQNEAQ (reference sequence). The CDR3 has 12 residues. The CDR3 DNA reads TGTGCCAGGGGCGGGAGTGGAGATACGCAGTATTTT. Translated: CARGGSGDTQYF.